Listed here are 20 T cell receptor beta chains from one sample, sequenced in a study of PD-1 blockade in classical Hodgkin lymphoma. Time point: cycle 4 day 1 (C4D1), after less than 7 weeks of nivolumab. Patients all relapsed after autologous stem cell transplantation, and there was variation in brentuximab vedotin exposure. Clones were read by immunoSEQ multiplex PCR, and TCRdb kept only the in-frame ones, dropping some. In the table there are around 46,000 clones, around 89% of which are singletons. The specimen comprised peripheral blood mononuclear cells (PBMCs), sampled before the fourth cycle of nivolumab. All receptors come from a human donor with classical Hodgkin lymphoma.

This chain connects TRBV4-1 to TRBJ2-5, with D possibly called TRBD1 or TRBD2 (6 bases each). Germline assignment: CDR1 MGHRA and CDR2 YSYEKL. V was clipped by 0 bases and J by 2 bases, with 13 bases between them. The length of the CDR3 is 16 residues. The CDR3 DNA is TGCGCCAGCAGCCAAGAGAGAGGAGGGGGACAAGAGACCCAGTACTTC. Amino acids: CASSQERGGGQETQYF.

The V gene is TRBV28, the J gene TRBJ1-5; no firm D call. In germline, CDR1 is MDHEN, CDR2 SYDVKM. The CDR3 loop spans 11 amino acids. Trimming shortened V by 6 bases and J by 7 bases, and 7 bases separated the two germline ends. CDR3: CASSLSQPQHF. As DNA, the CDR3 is TGTGCCAGCAGCCTTTCCCAGCCCCAGCATTTT.

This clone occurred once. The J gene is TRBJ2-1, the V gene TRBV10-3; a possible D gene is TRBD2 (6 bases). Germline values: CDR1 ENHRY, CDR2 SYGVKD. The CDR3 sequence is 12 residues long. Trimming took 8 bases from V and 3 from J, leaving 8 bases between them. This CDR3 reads CAIGGNYNEQFF. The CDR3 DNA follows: TGTGCCATCGGGGGGAACTACAATGAGCAGTTCTTC.

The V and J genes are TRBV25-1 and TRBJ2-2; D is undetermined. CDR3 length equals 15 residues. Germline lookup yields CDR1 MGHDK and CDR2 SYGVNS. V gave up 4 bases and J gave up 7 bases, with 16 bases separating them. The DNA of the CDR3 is TGTGCCAGCAGTGCGGCAACCGCTCCGGGCGGGGAGCTGTTTTTT. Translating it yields CASSAATAPGGELFF.

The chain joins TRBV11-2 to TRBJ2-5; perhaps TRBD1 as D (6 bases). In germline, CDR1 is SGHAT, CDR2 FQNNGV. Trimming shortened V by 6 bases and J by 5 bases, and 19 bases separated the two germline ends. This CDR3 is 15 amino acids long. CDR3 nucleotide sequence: TGTGCCAGCAGAAAGGCAGGGGCTAACCCTGAGACCCAGTACTTC. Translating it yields CASRKAGANPETQYF.

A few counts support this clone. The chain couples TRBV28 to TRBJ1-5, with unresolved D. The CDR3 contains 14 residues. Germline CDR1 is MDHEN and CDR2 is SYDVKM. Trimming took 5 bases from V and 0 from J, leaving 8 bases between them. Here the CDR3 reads CASSTRYSNQPQHF. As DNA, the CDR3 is TGTGCCAGCAGTACCAGGTATAGCAATCAGCCCCAGCATTTT. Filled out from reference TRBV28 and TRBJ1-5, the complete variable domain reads DVKVTQSSRYLVKRTGEKVFLECVQDMDHENMFWYRQDPGLGLRLIYFSYDVKMKEKGDIPEGYSVSREKKERFSLILESASTNQTSMYLCASSTRYSNQPQHFGDGTRLSIL.

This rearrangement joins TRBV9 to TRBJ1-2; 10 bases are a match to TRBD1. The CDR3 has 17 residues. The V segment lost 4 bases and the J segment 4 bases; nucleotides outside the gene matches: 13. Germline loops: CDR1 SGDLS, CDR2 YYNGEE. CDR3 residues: CASSRDLTGGVLYGYTF. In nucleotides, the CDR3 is TGTGCCAGCAGCCGGGACCTGACAGGGGGCGTCCTCTATGGCTACACCTTC.

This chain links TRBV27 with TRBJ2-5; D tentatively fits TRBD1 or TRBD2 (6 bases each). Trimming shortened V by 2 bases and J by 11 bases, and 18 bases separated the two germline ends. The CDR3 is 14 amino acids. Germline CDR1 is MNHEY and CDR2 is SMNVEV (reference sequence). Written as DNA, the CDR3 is TGTGCCAGCAGTTTAGGATTGCCGGGGGCGAAGCAGTACTTC. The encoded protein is CASSLGLPGAKQYF.

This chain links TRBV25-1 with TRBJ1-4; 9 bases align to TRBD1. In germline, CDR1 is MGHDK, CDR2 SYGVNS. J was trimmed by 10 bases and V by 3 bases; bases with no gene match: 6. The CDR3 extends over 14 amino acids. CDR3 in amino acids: CASSEHPTGGKLFF. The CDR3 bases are TGTGCCAGCAGTGAGCACCCGACAGGGGGAAAACTGTTTTTT.

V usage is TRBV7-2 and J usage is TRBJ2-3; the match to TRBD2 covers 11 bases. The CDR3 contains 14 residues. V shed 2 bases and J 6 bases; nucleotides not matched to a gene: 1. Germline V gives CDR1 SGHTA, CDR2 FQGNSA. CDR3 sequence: CASSLRLAGDTQYF. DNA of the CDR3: TGTGCCAGCAGCTTACGACTAGCGGGGGATACGCAGTATTTT.

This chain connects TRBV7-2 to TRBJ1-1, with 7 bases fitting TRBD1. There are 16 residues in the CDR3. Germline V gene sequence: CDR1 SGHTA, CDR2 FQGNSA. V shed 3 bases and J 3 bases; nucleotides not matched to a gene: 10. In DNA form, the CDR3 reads TGTGCCAGCAGCTTCCGGGACAGCAAGGCGTACACTGAAGCTTTCTTT. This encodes CASSFRDSKAYTEAFF.

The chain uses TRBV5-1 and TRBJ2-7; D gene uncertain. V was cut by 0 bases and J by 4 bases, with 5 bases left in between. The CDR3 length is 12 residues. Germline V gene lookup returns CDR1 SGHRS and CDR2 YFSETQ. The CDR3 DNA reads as TGCGCCAGCAGCTTGGAAGAATACGAGCAGTACTTC. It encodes CASSLEEYEQYF. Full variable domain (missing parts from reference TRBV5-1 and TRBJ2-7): KAGVTQTPRYLIKTRGQQVTLSCSPISGHRSVSWYQQTPGQGLQFLFEYFSETQRNKGNFPGRFSGRQFSNSRSEMNVSTLELGDSALYLCASSLEEYEQYFGPGTRLTVT.

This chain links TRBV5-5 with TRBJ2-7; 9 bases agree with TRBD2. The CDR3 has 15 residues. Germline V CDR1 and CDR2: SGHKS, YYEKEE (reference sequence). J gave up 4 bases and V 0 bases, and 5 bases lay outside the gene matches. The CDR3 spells CASSLGGTSRYEQYF. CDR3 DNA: TGTGCCAGCAGCTTGGGAGGGACTAGCAGATACGAGCAGTACTTC.

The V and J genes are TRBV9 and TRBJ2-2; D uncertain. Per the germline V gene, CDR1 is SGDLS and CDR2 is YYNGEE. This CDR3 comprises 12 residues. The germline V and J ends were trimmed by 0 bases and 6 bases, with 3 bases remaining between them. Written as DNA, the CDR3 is TGTGCCAGCAGCGTAGACTCCGGGGAGCTGTTTTTT. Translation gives CASSVDSGELFF.

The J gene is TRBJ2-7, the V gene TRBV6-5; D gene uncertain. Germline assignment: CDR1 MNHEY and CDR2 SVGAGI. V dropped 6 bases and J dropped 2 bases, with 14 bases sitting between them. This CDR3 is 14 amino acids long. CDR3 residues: CASRGFLLPYEQYF. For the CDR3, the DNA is TGTGCCAGCAGAGGGTTCCTCCTACCCTACGAGCAGTACTTC.

The CDR3 here is CASGEGGGVTDTQYF. In DNA form, the CDR3 reads TGTGCCAGCGGGGAGGGGGGCGGTGTCACAGATACGCAGTATTTT. The chain joins TRBV9 to TRBJ2-3; the D gene is possibly TRBD2 (7 bases). The CDR3 consists of 15 residues. Trimming cost V 7 bases and J 2 bases, with 17 bases left between them. Germline V gene data show CDR1 as SGDLS and CDR2 as YYNGEE.

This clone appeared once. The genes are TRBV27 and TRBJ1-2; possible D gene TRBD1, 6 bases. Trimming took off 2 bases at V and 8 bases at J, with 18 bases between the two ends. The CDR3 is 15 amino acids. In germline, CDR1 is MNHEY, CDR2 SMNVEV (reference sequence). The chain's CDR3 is CASSLVGATIDGYTF. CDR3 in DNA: TGTGCCAGCAGTTTAGTGGGGGCGACCATTGACGGCTACACCTTC.

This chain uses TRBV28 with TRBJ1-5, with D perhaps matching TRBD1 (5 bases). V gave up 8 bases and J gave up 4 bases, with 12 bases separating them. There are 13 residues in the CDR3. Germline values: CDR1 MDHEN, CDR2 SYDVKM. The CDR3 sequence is CASRRQPNQPQHF. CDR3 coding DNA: TGTGCCAGCCGAAGACAGCCTAATCAGCCCCAGCATTTT. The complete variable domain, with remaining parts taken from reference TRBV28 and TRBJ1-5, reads DVKVTQSSRYLVKRTGEKVFLECVQDMDHENMFWYRQDPGLGLRLIYFSYDVKMKEKGDIPEGYSVSREKKERFSLILESASTNQTSMYLCASRRQPNQPQHFGDGTRLSIL.

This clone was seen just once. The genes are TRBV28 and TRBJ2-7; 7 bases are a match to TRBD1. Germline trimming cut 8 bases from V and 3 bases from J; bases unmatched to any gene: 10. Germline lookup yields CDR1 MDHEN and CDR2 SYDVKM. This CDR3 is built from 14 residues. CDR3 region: CASEPSRDSYEQYF. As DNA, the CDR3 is TGTGCCAGCGAGCCATCTCGGGACAGCTACGAGCAGTACTTC.

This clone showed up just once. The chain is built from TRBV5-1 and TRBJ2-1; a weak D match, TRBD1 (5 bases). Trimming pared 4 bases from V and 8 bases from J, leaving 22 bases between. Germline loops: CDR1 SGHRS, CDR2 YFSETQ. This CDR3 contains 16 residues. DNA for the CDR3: TGCGCCAGCAGCCCATTCGCCTCCAACAGGATGCATGAGCAGTTCTTC. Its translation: CASSPFASNRMHEQFF.